This T cell receptor (beta chain) appears in the sequencing data of a study of cytomegalovirus exposure and HLA in healthy donors. Broader study findings: A later analysis linked a missense DCLRE1C variant to TCR beta V- and J-gene trimming.

The V segment lost 3 bases and the J segment 5 bases; nucleotides outside the gene matches: 2. The CDR3 is 13 amino acids. Germline V gene data show CDR1 as KGHSH and CDR2 as LQKENI. This clone showed up just once. Its target is not known. The PCR ran on 60 Vbeta and 13 Jbeta primers. The assay was immunoSEQ multiplex PCR, and TCRdb's table has in-frame clones only and misses some. The table lists approximately 160,000 clones, over 70% of them singletons, with about 7.9% in the top ten. Sequencing used PBMCs. The chain employs TRBV18 and TRBJ2-7, with TRBD1 matching 9 bases. The TCR sequence derives from a male donor in good health and CMV-seropositive. CDR3 nucleotide sequence: TGTGCCAGCTCACCGGGACAGGGAAACGAGCAGTACTTC. It is translated as CASSPGQGNEQYF. Variable domain in full (rest from reference TRBV18 and TRBJ2-7): NAGVMQNPRHLVRRRGQEARLRCSPMKGHSHVYWYRQLPEEGLKFMVYLQKENIIDESGMPKERFSAEFPKEGPSILRIQQVVRGDSAAYFCASSPGQGNEQYFGPGTRLTVT.